This TCR beta chain was observed in a study of blood T cell repertoires in COVID-19. Study details: Whether acute or convalescent, the COVID-19 samples came from the United States, Italy and Spain. T cells, B-cell-depleted T cells, or PBMCs provided the cDNA or gDNA that served as material.

The CDR3 has 19 residues. CDR1 and CDR2 (germline): SEHNR, FQNEAQ (reference sequence). V dropped 5 bases and J dropped 2; count of bases not matched to a gene: 15. In the authors' workflow: Amplification with reference gene primers provided the estimates of nucleated cell counts. Libraries were prepared by immunoSEQ multiplex PCR; TCRdb keeps only in-frame clonotypes and omits some of them. That table gives V, J and clone size, and the DNA gave D and trimming. The data contain more than 150,000 clones, around nine tenths of them seen just once; the ten biggest clones take up 0.45% to 0.6%. Seattle patients were enrolled during active infection and followed longitudinally.

The sample was peripheral blood. The TCR sequence derives from a man aged 55 to 69 with COVID-19, enrolled during active disease. The chain uses TRBV7-9 and TRBJ2-2, with TRBD2 matching 9 bases. CDR3 DNA sequence: TGTGCCAGCAGCCCAACGTCCCTTTTGCGGGAGGGCAACACCGGGGAGCTGTTTTTT. It translates to CASSPTSLLREGNTGELFF.